This entry features one T cell receptor (beta chain) sequence. V was pared by 7 bases and J by 0 bases, with 8 bases between. The CDR3 has 13 residues. Germline V gene data show CDR1 as SGHRS and CDR2 as YFSETQ. Clones were sequenced by immunoSEQ multiplex PCR, and TCRdb holds only the in-frame ones, with some missing. The sample holds around 300,000 clones, 89% seen once. Assignments of participants to cohorts depended upon their own reported clinical history. Either two negative PCRs, clearance, or symptom resolution qualified Cohort 3 donors as recovered. This sample stems from a study of blood T cell repertoires in COVID-19. Study-level information: The cDNA or gDNA used as material had been derived from T cells, B-cell-depleted T cells, or PBMCs.

The specimen was PBMCs or T cells enriched from blood (not recorded which). The TCR was taken from a woman aged 55-69 years who had recovered from COVID-19. This rearrangement joins TRBV5-1 to TRBJ2-1; D gene ambiguous. In DNA, the CDR3 is TGCGCCAGCGGGCTCAGCTCCTACAATGAGCAGTTCTTC. Its translation is CASGLSSYNEQFF.